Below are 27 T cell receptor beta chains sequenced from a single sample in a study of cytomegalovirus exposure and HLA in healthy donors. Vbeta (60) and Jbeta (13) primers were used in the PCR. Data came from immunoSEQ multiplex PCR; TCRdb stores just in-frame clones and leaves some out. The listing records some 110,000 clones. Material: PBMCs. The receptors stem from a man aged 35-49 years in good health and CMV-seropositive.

In nucleotides, the CDR3 is TGTGCCAGCACCGAAGGGACTCTCAACTCCTACGAGCAGTACTTC. Its protein product is CASTEGTLNSYEQYF. The V gene is TRBV6-1, the J gene TRBJ2-7; a possible D gene is TRBD2 (6 bases). Trimming removed 7 bases from V and 0 bases from J, with 16 bases in between. The CDR3 contains 15 residues. In germline, CDR1 is MNHNS, CDR2 SASEGT.

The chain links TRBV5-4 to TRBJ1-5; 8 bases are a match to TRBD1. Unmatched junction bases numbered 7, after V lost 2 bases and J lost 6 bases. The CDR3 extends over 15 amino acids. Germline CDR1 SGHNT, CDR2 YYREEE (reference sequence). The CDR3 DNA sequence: TGTGCCAGCAGCTTCGGACAGGGAGAGGGTCAGCCCCAGCATTTT. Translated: CASSFGQGEGQPQHF.

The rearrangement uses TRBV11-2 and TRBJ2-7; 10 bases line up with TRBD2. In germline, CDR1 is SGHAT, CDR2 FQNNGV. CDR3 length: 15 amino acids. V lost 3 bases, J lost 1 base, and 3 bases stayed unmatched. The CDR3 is CASSFSGLASYEQYF. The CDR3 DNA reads TGTGCCAGCAGCTTTTCGGGACTAGCGTCCTACGAGCAGTACTTC.

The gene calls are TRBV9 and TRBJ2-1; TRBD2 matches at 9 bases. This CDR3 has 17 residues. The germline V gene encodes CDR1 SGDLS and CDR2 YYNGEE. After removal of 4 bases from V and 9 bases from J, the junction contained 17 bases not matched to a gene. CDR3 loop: CASSTHPRGGRGTEQFF. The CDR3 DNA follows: TGTGCCAGCAGCACTCACCCCCGCGGCGGGAGGGGGACTGAGCAGTTCTTC. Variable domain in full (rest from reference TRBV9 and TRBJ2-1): DSGVTQTPKHLITATGQRVTLRCSPRSGDLSVYWYQQSLDQGLQFLIQYYNGEERAKGNILERFSAQQFPDLHSELNLSSLELGDSALYFCASSTHPRGGRGTEQFFGPGTRLTVL.

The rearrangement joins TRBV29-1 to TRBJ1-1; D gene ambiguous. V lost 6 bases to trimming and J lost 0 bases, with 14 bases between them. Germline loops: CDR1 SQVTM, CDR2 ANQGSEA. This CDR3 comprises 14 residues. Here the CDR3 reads CSVKEVSLNTEAFF. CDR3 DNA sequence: TGCAGCGTAAAAGAGGTCAGCCTGAACACTGAAGCTTTCTTT.

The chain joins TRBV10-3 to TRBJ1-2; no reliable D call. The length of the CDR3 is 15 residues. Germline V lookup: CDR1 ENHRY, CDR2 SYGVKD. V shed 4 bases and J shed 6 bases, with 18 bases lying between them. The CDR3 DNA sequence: TGTGCCATCAGTGTACGGGATACCGATATGCATGGCTACACCTTC. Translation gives CAISVRDTDMHGYTF.

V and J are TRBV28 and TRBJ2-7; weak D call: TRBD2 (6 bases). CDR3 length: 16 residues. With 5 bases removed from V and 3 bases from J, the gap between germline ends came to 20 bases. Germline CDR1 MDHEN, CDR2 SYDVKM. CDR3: CASSRGASGEHYEQYF. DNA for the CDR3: TGTGCCAGCAGTCGAGGGGCATCGGGGGAGCACTACGAGCAGTACTTC.

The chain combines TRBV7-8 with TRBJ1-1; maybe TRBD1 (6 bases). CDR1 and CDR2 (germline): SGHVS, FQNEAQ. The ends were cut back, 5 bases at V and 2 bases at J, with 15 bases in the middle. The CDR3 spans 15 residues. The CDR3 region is CASSPHRVPNTEAFF. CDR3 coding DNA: TGTGCCAGCAGCCCACACAGGGTCCCCAACACTGAAGCTTTCTTT.

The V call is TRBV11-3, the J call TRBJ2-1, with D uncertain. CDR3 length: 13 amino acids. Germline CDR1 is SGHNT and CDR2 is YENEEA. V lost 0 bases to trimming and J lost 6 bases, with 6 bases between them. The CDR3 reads CASSLDPLNEQFF. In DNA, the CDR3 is TGTGCCAGCAGCTTAGATCCTCTCAATGAGCAGTTCTTC.

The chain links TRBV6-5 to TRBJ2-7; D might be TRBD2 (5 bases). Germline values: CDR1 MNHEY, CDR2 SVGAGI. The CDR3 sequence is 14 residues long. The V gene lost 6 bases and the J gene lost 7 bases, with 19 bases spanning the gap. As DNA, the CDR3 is TGTGCCAGCAGGGACGGGGTAGCGATTGGAGAGCAGTACTTC. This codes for CASRDGVAIGEQYF.

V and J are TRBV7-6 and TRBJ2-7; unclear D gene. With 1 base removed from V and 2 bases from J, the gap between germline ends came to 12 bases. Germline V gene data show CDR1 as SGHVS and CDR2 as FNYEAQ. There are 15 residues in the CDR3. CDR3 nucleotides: TGTGCCAGCAGCTTAGGGTCTAGTGATACCTACGAGCAGTACTTC. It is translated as CASSLGSSDTYEQYF.

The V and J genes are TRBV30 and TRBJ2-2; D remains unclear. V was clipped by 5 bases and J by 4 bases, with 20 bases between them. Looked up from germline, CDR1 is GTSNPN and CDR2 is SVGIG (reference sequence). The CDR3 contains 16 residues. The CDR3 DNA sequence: TGTGCCTGGGAACCCCGAGAGACCTCGGGCACCGGGGAGCTGTTTTTT. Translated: CAWEPRETSGTGELFF.

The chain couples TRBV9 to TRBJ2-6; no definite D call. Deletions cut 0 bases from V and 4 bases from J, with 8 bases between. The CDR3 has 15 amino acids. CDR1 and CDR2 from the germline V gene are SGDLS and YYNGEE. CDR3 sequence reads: CASSVGASGANVLTF. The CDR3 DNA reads TGTGCCAGCAGCGTAGGGGCGTCCGGGGCCAACGTCCTGACTTTC.

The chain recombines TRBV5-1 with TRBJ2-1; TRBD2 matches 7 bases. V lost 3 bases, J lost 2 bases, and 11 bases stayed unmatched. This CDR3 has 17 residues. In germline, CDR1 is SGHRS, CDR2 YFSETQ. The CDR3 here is CASSWAVARGTYNEQFF. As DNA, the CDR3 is TGCGCCAGCAGCTGGGCTGTGGCGCGGGGGACCTACAATGAGCAGTTCTTC.

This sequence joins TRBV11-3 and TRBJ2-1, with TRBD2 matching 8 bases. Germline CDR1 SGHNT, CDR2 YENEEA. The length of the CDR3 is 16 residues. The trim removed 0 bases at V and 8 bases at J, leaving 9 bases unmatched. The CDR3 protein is CASSLDLGAGVDEQFF. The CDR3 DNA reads TGTGCCAGCAGCTTAGATCTGGGAGCGGGAGTAGATGAGCAGTTCTTC.

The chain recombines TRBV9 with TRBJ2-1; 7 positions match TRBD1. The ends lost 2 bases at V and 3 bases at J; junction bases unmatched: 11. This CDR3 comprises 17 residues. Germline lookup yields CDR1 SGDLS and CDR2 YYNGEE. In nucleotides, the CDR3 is TGTGCCAGCAGCGTGGGAACCGGGACAGTGGGCTACAATGAGCAGTTCTTC. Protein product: CASSVGTGTVGYNEQFF.

CDR3 coding DNA: TGCGCCAGCAGCTTCCGGACCGCGGGAACAGATACGCAGTATTTT. Translating it yields CASSFRTAGTDTQYF. The chain recombines TRBV5-1 with TRBJ2-3; the D gene is possibly TRBD2 (6 bases). Trimming removed 2 bases from V and 3 bases from J, with 13 bases in between. The germline V gene has CDR1 SGHRS and CDR2 YFSETQ. This CDR3 spans 15 amino acids.

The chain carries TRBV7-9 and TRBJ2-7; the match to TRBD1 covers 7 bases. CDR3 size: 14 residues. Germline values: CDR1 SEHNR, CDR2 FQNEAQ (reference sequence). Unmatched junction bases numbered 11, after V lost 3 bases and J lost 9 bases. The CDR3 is CASSFQGGHGGQYF. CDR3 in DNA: TGTGCCAGCAGCTTTCAAGGGGGCCATGGTGGGCAGTACTTC.

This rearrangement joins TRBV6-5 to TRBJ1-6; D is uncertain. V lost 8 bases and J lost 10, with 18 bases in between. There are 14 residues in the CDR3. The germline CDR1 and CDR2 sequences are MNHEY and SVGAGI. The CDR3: CASREWVPPSPLHF. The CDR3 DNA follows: TGTGCCAGCCGGGAGTGGGTTCCTCCCTCACCCCTCCACTTT.

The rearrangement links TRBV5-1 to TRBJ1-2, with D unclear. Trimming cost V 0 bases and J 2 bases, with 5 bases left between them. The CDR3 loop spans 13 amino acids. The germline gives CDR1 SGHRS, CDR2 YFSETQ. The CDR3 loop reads CASSLERNYGYTF. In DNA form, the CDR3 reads TGCGCCAGCAGCTTGGAGAGGAACTATGGCTACACCTTC.

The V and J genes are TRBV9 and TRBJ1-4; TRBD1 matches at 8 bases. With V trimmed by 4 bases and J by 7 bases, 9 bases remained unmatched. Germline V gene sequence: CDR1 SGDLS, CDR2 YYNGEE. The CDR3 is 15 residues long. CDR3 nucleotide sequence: TGTGCCAGCAGCCAACGACAGGGGCTAGCTGAAAAACTGTTTTTT. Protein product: CASSQRQGLAEKLFF.

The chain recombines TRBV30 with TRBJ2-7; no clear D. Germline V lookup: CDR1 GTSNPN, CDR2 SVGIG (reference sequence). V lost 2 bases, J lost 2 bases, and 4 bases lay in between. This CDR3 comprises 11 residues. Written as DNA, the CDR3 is TGTGCCTGGAGTATCACCTACGAGCAGTACTTC. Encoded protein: CAWSITYEQYF. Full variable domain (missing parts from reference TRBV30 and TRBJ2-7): SQTIHQWPATLVQPVGSPLSLECTVEGTSNPNLYWYRQAAGRGLQLLFYSVGIGQISSEVPQNLSASRPQDRQFILSSKKLLLSDSGFYLCAWSITYEQYFGPGTRLTVT.

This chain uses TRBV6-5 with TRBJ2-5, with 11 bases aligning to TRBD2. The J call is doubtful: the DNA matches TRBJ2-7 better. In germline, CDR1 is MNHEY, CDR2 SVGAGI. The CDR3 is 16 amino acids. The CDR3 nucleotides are TGTGCCAGCAGTTCCACTAGCGGGAGTGGCTCCTACGAGCAGTACTTC. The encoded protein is CASSSTSGSGSYEQYF.

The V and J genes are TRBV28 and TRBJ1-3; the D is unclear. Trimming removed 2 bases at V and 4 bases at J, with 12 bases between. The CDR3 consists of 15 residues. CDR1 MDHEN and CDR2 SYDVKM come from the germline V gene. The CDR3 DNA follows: TGTGCCAGCAGTTTAGGTCCGGGGAGCGGAAACACCATATATTTT. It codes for CASSLGPGSGNTIYF.

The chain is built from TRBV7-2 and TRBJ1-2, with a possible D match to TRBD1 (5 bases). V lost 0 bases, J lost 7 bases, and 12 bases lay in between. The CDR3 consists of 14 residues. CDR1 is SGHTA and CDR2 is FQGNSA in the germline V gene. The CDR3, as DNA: TGTGCCAGCAGCTTAGCGAGACAGCTGGGTGGCTACACCTTC. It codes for CASSLARQLGGYTF.

CDR3 sequence (DNA): TGTGCCAGCAGTTGGATCTTGGGACAGGGTTACGAGCAGTACTTC. Amino acids: CASSWILGQGYEQYF. The chain recombines TRBV27 with TRBJ2-7, with 9 bases matching TRBD1. Germline assignment: CDR1 MNHEY and CDR2 SMNVEV (reference sequence). There are 15 residues in the CDR3. V was clipped by 4 bases and J by 4 bases; unmatched bases: 8.

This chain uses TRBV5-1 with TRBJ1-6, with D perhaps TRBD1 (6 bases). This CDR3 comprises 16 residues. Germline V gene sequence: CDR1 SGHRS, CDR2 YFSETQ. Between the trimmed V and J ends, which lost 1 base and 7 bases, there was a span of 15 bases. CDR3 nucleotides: TGCGCCAGCAGCTTGAGGACCAGGGGTGGGAATTCACCCCTCCACTTT. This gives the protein CASSLRTRGGNSPLHF.